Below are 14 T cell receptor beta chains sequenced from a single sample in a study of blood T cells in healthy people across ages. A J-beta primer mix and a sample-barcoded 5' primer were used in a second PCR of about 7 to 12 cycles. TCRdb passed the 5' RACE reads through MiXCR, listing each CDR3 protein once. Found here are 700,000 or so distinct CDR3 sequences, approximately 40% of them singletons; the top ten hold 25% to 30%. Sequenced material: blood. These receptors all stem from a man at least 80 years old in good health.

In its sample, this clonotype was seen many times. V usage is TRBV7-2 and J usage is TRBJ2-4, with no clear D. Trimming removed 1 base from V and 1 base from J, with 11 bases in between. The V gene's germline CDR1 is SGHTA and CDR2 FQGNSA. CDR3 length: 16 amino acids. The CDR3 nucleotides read TGTGCCAGCAGCTTAGGTGCGACTTCGGCCAAAAACATTCAGTACTTC. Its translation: CASSLGATSAKNIQYF.

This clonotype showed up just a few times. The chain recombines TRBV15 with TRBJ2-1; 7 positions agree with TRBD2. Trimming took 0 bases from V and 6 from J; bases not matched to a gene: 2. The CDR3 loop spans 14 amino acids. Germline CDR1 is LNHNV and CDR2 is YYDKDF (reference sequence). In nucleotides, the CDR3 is TGTGCCACCAGCAGAGATCGCGGGAGCAATGAGCAGTTCTTC. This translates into CATSRDRGSNEQFF. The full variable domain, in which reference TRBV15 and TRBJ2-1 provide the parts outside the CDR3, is DAMVIQNPRYQVTQFGKPVTLSCSQTLNHNVMYWYQQKSSQAPKLLFHYYDKDFNNEADTPDNFQSRRPNTSFCFLDIRSPGLGDTAMYLCATSRDRGSNEQFFGPGTRLTVL.

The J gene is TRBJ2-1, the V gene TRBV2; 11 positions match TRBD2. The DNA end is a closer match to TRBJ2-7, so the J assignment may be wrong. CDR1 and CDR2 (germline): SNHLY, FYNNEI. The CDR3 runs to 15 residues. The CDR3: CASRYGTSGYNEQYF. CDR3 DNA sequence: TGTGCCAGCAGGTACGGGACTAGCGGCTACAATGAGCAGTACTTC.

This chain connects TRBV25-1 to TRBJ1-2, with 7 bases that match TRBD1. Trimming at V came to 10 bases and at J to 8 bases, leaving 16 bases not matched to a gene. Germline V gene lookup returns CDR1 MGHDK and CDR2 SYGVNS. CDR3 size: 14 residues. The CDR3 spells CATTATGTVNGYTF. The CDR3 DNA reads TGTGCCACCACTGCGACAGGGACAGTAAACGGCTACACCTTC.

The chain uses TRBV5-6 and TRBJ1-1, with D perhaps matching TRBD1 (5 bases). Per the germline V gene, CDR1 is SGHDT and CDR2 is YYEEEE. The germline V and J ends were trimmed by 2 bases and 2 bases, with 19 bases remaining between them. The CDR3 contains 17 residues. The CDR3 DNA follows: TGTGCCAGCAGCTTCGGGCCTAGGGGTAGAATTAACACTGAAGCTTTCTTT. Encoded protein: CASSFGPRGRINTEAFF.

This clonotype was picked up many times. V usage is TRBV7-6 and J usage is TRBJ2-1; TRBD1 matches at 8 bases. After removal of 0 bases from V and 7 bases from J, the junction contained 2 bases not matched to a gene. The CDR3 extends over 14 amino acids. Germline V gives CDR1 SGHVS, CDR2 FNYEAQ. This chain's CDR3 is CASSLAGQGNEQFF. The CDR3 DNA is TGTGCCAGCAGCTTAGCAGGACAGGGAAATGAGCAGTTCTTC.

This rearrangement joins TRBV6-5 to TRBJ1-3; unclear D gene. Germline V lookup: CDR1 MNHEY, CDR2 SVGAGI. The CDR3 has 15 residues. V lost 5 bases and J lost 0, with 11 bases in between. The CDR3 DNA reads TGTGCCAGCAGTATGGACGGAAGCTCTGGAAACACCATATATTTT. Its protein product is CASSMDGSSGNTIYF.

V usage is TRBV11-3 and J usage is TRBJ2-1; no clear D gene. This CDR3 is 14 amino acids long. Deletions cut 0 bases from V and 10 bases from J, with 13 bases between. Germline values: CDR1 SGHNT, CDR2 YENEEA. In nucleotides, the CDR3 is TGTGCCAGCAGCTTAGAATTTGTAGATAACGAGCAGTTCTTC. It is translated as CASSLEFVDNEQFF.

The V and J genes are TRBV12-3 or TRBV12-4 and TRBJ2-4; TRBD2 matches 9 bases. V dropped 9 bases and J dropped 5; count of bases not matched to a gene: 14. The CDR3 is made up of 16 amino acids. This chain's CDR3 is CASRGGGGRGENIQYF. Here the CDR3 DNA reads TGTGCCAGTCGAGGGGGTGGCGGGAGGGGGGAAAACATTCAGTACTTC.

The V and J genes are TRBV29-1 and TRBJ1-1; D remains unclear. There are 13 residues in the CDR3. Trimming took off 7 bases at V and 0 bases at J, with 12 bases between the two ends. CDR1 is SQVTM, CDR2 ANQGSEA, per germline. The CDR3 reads CSGHRDMNTEAFF. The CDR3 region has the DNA TGCAGCGGACACCGGGATATGAACACTGAAGCTTTCTTT.

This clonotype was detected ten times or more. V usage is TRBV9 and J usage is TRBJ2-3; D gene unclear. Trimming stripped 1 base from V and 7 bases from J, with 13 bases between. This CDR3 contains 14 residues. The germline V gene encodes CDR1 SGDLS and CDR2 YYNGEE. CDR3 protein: CASSVKESGNTQYF. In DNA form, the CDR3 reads TGTGCCAGCAGCGTAAAGGAGAGTGGGAATACGCAGTATTTT.

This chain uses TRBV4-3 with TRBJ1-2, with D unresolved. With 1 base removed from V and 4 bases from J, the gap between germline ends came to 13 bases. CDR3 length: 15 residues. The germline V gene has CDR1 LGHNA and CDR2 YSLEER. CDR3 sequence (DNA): TGCGCCAGCAGCCAAGTGGTTGAGGGCCCCTATGGCTACACCTTC. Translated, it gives CASSQVVEGPYGYTF.

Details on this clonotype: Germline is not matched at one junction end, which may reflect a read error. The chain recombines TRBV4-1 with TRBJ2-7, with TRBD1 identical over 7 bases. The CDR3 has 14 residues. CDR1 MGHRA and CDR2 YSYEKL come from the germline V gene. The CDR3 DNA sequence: TGTGCCAGCAGCCGTGGCACAGGGGCCTACGAGCAGTACTTC. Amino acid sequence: CASSRGTGAYEQYF.

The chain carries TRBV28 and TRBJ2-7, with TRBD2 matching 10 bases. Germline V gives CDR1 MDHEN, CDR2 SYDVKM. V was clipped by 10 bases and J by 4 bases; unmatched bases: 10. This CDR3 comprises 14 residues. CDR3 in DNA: TGTGCCAACAATCAACTAGCGGGATCGTACGAGCAGTACTTC. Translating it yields CANNQLAGSYEQYF.